The clone carrying this T cell receptor (beta chain) was counted a few times. Its antigen is unknown. This sample was taken from a study of beta chain features in type 1 diabetes. Findings and caveats of the study: Within each of all four CD4+ subsets, Type 1 diabetes patients had TCRB CDR3s that were moderately but significantly shorter.

Of the isolated RNA, all was reverse transcribed, and so the sequenced material was expressed TCRB transcripts. TCRdb keeps only in-frame clones here, not all; method: immunoSEQ multiplex PCR. The sample records hundreds of thousands of clones, roughly 13% being singletons. The CDR3 contains 13 residues. The germline V gene has CDR1 GTSNPN and CDR2 SVGIG (reference sequence). V was trimmed by 5 bases and J by 3 bases, leaving 10 bases between them. Sequencing was performed on naive CD4+ T cells from blood. This receptor was taken from a man aged 18 to 35 with type 1 diabetes. The rearrangement joins TRBV30 to TRBJ1-4; D unclear. The CDR3 bases are TGTGCCTGGGGAGCGGGAGCTAATGAAAAACTGTTTTTT. Amino acid sequence: CAWGAGANEKLFF.